This T cell receptor beta chain originates from a study of graft-versus-host responses after intestinal transplantation. The study, taken as a whole, reports: Some patients had graft-donor T cell macrochimerism. In their allografts, the ratios of graft-versus-host to host-versus-graft T cell clones were high.

A note on this clone: The antigen remains unidentified.

Data came from immunoSEQ multiplex PCR; TCRdb stores just in-frame clones and leaves some out. The sample has nearly 100,000 clones, over 75% seen once. Per the germline V gene, CDR1 is MGHDK and CDR2 is SYGVNS. Trimming stripped 6 bases from V and 7 bases from J, with 15 bases between. This CDR3 has 13 residues. This TCR came from a human patient who received an intestinal transplant, so some T cells may come from the graft donor. The genes are TRBV25-1 and TRBJ1-1; the D is unclear. The input for sequencing was PBMCs, taken about 450 days after intestinal transplant. CDR3 sequence (DNA): TGTGCCAGCAGGGGCCAATGGGCACTTGAAGCTTTCTTT. Residues: CASRGQWALEAFF.